The sequence of this TCR beta chain was determined in a study of beta chain features in type 1 diabetes. This clone came up a few times. Its matching antigen is unknown. Whole-study results and caveats: Compared to healthy donors, patients appeared to have naive, central memory and Treg TCRB repertoires that were more alike. Here, the possible influence of HLA type (on TCRB rearrangement) remained unresolved. Researchers report that Type 1 diabetes patients had moderately but significantly shorter TCRB CDR3s across all four CD4+ subsets. Type 1 diabetes patients had VDJ junctions that carried fewer insertions and more deletions.

Looked up from germline, CDR1 is MNHEY and CDR2 is SMNVEV (reference sequence). The CDR3 runs 16 residues. V shed 6 bases, J shed 0 bases, and the junction held 7 bases outside the gene matches. cDNA synthesis used the whole RNA isolate, giving expressed TCRB sequences. Generated by immunoSEQ multiplex PCR, the TCRdb table keeps only in-frame clones and is missing some. The table lists some 400,000 clones, less than 15% of them singletons. This receptor was taken from a woman aged 18-29 years in good health. The specimen sequenced was naive CD4+ T cells from blood. The chain uses TRBV27 and TRBJ2-1; 8 bases match TRBD2. DNA for the CDR3: TGTGCCAGCAGCGGAAGCGGGACTAGCTCCTACAATGAGCAGTTCTTC. This translates into CASSGSGTSSYNEQFF.